Presented here are 7 T cell receptor beta chains from one specimen sequenced in a study of shared clonotypes between healthy human individuals (dated by TCRdb to 2018 to 2021). The library was produced with the immunoSEQ multiplex PCR assay. The immuneACCESS repertoire file appears here via TCRdb, limited to in-frame rearrangements. These files lack a portion of the clones; in checked studies, under half of the deficit traces to unresolved V genes, and the cause of the others is not known. Within this sample are around 2.3 million clones, with around 95% of them counted one time only. Jointly, the top ten make up 0.1% to 0.15% of the sample. The specimen was naive CD4+ T cells sorted from blood. This specimen's cell subset or site label, interpreted: CD45RA+ positively selected. All receptors derive from a man younger than 35 in good health.

V gene TRBV7-2 combines with J gene TRBJ1-6, with unresolved D. This CDR3 has 13 residues. Germline V lookup: CDR1 SGHTA, CDR2 FQGNSA. Trimming pared 6 bases from V and 10 bases from J, leaving 13 bases between. The CDR3 reads CASRREQTSPLHF. In nucleotides, the CDR3 is TGTGCCAGCAGAAGGGAACAGACCTCACCCCTCCACTTT.

The chain uses TRBV7-3 and TRBJ1-6; a weak D match, TRBD1 (5 bases). Germline-derived CDR1 and CDR2 are SGHTA and FQGTGA. This CDR3 spans 13 amino acids. The V end was cut by 5 bases, the J end by 8 bases, with 10 bases between. The CDR3 reads CASSNSRDSPLHF. CDR3 nucleotides: TGTGCCAGCAGCAATAGCAGGGATTCACCCCTCCACTTT.

The rearrangement joins TRBV6-5 to TRBJ2-5; possibly TRBD1 for D (5 bases). The CDR3 is made up of 15 amino acids. CDR1 and CDR2 from the germline V gene are MNHEY and SVGAGI. Trimming stripped 2 bases from V and 5 bases from J, with 15 bases between. The CDR3 protein is CASSYRLQAAETQYF. The CDR3 DNA reads TGTGCCAGCAGTTACCGGTTACAGGCGGCCGAGACCCAGTACTTC.

As to this clone: This sample includes further DNA sequences coding for the same CDR3. The chain is built from TRBV11-2 and TRBJ2-5, with 11 bases fitting TRBD1. The ends lost 5 bases at V and 4 bases at J; junction bases unmatched: 6. Germline CDR1 and CDR2: SGHAT and FQNNGV. The CDR3 loop spans 15 amino acids. CDR3 loop: CASSRPGTGGETQYF. CDR3 coding DNA: TGTGCCAGCAGCCGACCCGGGACAGGGGGAGAGACCCAGTACTTC.

V and J are TRBV5-6 and TRBJ1-5, with D perhaps TRBD1 (5 bases). The CDR3 is 14 residues long. V lost 4 bases, J lost 4 bases, and 12 bases lay in between. Germline V gene lookup returns CDR1 SGHDT and CDR2 YYEEEE. The CDR3 coding sequence is TGTGCCAGCAGCCGAGGGACCTTAAATCAGCCCCAGCATTTT. Protein: CASSRGTLNQPQHF.

The V and J genes are TRBV28 and TRBJ1-5; the D gene is possibly TRBD1 (6 bases). The CDR3 extends over 16 amino acids. Germline assignment: CDR1 MDHEN and CDR2 SYDVKM. The V gene lost 6 bases and the J gene lost 3 bases, with 18 bases spanning the gap. The CDR3 is CASRPAVRGDNQPQHF. The CDR3 bases are TGTGCCAGCAGGCCTGCGGTGAGGGGGGACAATCAGCCCCAGCATTTT.

V and J are TRBV28 and TRBJ1-1; D gene uncertain. Per the germline V gene, CDR1 is MDHEN and CDR2 is SYDVKM. This CDR3 contains 13 residues. Deletions cut 4 bases from V and 4 bases from J, with 10 bases between. The CDR3 loop reads CASSSRWVTEAFF. The CDR3 DNA is TGTGCCAGCAGTTCACGGTGGGTCACTGAAGCTTTCTTT.